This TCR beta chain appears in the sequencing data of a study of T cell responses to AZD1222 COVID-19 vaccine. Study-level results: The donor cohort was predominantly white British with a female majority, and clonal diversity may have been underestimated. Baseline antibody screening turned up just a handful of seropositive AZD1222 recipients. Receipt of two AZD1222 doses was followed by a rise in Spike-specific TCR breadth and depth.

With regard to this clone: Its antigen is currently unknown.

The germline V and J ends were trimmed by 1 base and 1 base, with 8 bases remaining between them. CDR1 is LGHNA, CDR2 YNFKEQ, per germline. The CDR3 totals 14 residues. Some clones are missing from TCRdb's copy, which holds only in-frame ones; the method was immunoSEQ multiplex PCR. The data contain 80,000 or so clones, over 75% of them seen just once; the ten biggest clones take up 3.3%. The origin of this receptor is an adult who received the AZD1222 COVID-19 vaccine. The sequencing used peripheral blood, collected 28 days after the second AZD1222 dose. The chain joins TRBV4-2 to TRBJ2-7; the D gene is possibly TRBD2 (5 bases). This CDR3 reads CASSQARGSYEQYF. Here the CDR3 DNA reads TGTGCCAGCAGCCAAGCCCGGGGTTCCTACGAGCAGTACTTC.